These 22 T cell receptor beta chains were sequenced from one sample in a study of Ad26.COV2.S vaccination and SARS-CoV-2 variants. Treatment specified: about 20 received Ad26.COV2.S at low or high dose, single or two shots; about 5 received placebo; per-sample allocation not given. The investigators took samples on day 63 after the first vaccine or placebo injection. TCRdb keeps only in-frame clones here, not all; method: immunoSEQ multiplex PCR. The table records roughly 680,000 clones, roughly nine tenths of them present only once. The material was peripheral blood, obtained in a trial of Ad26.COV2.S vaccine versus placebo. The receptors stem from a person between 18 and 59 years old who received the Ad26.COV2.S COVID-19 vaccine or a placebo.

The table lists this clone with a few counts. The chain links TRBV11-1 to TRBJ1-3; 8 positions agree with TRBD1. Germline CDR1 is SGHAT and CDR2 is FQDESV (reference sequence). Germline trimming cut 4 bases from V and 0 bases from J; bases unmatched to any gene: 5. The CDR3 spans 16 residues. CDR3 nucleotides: TGTGCCAGCAGCTCGCCGGACAGGGTCTCTGGAAACACCATATATTTT. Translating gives CASSSPDRVSGNTIYF.

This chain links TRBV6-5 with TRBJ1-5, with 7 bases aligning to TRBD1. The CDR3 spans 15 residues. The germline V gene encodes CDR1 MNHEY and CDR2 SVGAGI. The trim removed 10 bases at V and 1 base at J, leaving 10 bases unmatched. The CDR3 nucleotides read TGTGCCACTCTACGCCAGGGGGACAGCAATCAGCCCCAGCATTTT. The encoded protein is CATLRQGDSNQPQHF.

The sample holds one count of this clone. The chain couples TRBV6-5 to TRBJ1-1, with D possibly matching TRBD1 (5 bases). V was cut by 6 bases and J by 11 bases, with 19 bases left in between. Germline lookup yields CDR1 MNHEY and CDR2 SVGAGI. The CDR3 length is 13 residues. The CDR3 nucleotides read TGTGCCAGCAGGTCCGGGACCACACGGCATGCTTTCTTT. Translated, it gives CASRSGTTRHAFF.

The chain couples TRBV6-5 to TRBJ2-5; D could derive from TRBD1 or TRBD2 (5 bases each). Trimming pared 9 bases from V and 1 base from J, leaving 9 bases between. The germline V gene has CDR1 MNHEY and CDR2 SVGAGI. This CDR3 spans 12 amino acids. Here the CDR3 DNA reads TGTGCCAGTGGGACCATCCAAGAGACCCAGTACTTC. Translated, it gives CASGTIQETQYF.

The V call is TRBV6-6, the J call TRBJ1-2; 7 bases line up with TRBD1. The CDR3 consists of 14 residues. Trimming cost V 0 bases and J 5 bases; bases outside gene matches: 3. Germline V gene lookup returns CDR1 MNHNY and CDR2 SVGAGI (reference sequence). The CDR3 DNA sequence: TGTGCCAGCAGTTACTCAATACAGGGGTATGGCTACACCTTC. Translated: CASSYSIQGYGYTF.

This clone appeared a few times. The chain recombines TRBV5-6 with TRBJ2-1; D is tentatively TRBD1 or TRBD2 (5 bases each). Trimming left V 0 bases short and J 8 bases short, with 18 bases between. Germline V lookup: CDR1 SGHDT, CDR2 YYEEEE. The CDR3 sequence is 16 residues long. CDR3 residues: CASSLATVLLGDEQFF. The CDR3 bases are TGTGCCAGCAGCTTGGCGACAGTCCTCCTGGGGGATGAGCAGTTCTTC. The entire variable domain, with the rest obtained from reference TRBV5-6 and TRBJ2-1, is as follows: DAGVTQSPTHLIKTRGQQVTLRCSPKSGHDTVSWYQQALGQGPQFIFQYYEEEERQRGNFPDRFSGHQFPNYSSELNVNALLLGDSALYLCASSLATVLLGDEQFFGPGTRLTVL.

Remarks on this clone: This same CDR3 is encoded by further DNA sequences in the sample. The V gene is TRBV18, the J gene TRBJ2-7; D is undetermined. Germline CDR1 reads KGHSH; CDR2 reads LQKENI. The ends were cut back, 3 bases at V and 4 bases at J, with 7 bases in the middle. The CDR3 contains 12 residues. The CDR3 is CASSPQRYEQYF. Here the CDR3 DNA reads TGTGCCAGCTCACCCCAGAGATACGAGCAGTACTTC.

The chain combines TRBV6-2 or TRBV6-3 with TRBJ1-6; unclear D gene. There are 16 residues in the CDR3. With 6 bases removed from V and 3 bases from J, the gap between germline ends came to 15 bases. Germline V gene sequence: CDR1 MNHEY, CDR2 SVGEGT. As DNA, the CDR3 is TGTGCCAGCAGCCTCGGAGGGCCAAACTATAATTCACCCCTCCACTTT. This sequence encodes CASSLGGPNYNSPLHF.

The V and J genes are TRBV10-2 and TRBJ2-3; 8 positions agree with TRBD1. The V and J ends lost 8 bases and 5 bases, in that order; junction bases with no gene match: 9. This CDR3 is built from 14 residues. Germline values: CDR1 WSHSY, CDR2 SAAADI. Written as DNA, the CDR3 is TGCGCCAGCGGCCGGACAGGGTCCATAGATACGCAGTATTTT. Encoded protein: CASGRTGSIDTQYF.

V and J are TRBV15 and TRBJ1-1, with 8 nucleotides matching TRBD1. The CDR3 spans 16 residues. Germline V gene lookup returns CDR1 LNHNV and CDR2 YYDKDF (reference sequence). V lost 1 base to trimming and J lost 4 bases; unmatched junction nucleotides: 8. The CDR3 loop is CATSRADRGGGTEAFF. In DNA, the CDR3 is TGTGCCACCAGCAGAGCTGACAGGGGCGGGGGCACTGAAGCTTTCTTT.

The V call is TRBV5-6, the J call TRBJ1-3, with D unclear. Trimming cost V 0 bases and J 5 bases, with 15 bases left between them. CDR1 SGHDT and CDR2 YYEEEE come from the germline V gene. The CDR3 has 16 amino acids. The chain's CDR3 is CASSLGQTGFRNTIYF. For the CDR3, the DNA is TGTGCCAGCAGCTTGGGCCAGACCGGATTCAGAAACACCATATATTTT.

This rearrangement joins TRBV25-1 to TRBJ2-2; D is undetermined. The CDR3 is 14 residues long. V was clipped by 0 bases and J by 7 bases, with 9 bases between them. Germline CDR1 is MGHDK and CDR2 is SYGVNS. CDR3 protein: CASSEYTEIGELFF. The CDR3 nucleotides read TGTGCCAGCAGTGAATATACGGAGATCGGGGAGCTGTTTTTT. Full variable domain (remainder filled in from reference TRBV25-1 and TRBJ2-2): EADIYQTPRYLVIGTGKKITLECSQTMGHDKMYWYQQDPGMELHLIHYSYGVNSTEKGDLSSESTVSRIRTEHFPLTLESARPSHTSQYLCASSEYTEIGELFFGEGSRLTVL.

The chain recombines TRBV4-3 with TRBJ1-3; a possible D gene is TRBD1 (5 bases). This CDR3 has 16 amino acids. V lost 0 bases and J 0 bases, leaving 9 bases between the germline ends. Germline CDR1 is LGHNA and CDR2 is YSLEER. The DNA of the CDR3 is TGCGCCAGCAGCCAAGACAGGGCTAGCTCTGGAAACACCATATATTTT. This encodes CASSQDRASSGNTIYF.

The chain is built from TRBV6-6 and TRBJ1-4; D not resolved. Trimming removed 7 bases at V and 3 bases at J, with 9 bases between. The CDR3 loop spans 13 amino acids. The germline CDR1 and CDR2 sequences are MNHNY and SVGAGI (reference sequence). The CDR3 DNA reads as TGTGCCAGCATACGCTCAGCTAATGAAAAACTGTTTTTT. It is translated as CASIRSANEKLFF.

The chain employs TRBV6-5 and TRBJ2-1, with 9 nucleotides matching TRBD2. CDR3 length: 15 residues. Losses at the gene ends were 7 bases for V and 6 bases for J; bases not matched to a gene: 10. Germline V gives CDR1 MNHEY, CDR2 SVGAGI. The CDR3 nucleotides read TGTGCCAGCATGATCTCCCGGACTAGCGCCAATGAGCAGTTCTTC. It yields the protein CASMISRTSANEQFF.

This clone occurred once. The CDR3 DNA reads as TGTGCCAGCAGCCAAGTGACAGGGGGTGCCTACGAGCAGTACTTC. Translating it yields CASSQVTGGAYEQYF. This rearrangement joins TRBV3-1 (or the pseudogene TRBV3-2) to TRBJ2-7, with 9 bases that match TRBD1. CDR1 LGHDT and CDR2 YNNKEL come from the germline V gene (reference sequence). V was pared by 1 base and J by 2 bases, with 3 bases of the junction left unmatched. The CDR3 length is 15 residues.

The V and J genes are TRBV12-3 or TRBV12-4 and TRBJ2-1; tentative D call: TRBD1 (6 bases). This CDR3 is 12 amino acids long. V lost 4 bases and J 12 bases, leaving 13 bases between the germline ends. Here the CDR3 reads CASSSQGFAQFF. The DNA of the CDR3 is TGTGCCAGCAGTTCTCAGGGGTTTGCGCAGTTCTTC.

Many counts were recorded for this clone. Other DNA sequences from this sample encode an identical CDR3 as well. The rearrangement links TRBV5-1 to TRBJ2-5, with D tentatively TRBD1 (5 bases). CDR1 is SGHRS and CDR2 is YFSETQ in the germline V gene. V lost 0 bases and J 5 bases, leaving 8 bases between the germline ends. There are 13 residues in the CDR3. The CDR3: CASSLGGKETQYF. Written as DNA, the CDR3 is TGCGCCAGCAGCTTGGGGGGCAAGGAGACCCAGTACTTC.

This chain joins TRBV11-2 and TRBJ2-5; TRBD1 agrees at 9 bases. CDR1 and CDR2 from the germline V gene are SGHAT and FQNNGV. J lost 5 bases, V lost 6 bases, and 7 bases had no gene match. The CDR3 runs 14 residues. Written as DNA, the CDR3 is TGTGCCAGCAGGCGGACAGGGGCAGGGGAGACCCAGTACTTC. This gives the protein CASRRTGAGETQYF.

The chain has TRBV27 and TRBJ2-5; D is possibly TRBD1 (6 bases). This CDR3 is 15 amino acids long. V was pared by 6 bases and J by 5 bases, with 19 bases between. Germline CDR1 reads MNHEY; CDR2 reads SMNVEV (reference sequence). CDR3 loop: CASRPRGGGWETQYF. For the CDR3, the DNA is TGTGCCAGCAGACCTCGTGGGGGCGGCTGGGAGACCCAGTACTTC.

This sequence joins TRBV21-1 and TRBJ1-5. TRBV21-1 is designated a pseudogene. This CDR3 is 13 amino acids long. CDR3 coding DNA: TGTGCCAGCAGCCCGCAGGAGCATCAGCCCCAGCATTTT. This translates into CASSPQEHQPQHF.

The CDR3: CASSSYRGDYGYTF. Written as DNA, the CDR3 is TGTGCCAGCAGCTCATACAGGGGAGACTATGGCTACACCTTC. The chain links TRBV7-6 to TRBJ1-2; 7 bases fit TRBD1. Trimming cost V 4 bases and J 3 bases; bases outside gene matches: 5. The germline gives CDR1 SGHVS, CDR2 FNYEAQ. This CDR3 contains 14 residues.